This TCR beta chain was observed in a study of cytomegalovirus exposure and HLA in healthy donors. Findings and limits, study-wide: Roughly uniform depth of sequencing across donors was assumed in presence/absence analyses.

Germline CDR1 SGDLS, CDR2 YYNGEE. Trimming shortened V by 0 bases and J by 3 bases, and 10 bases separated the two germline ends. The CDR3 has 15 residues. In regard to this clone: What it binds is unknown.

The PCR was carried out with 60 Vbeta primers and 13 Jbeta primers. Clones were sequenced by immunoSEQ multiplex PCR, and TCRdb holds only the in-frame ones, with some missing. This sample has about 77,000 clones, with around 79% found just once. The sequence derives from a man aged 35 to 55 in good health and CMV-seronegative. The chain carries TRBV9 and TRBJ2-1, with D maybe TRBD1 (6 bases). The sample taken for sequencing was PBMCs. The CDR3 region is CASSVGTVIYNEQFF. CDR3 DNA sequence: TGTGCCAGCAGCGTAGGGACAGTGATCTACAATGAGCAGTTCTTC.